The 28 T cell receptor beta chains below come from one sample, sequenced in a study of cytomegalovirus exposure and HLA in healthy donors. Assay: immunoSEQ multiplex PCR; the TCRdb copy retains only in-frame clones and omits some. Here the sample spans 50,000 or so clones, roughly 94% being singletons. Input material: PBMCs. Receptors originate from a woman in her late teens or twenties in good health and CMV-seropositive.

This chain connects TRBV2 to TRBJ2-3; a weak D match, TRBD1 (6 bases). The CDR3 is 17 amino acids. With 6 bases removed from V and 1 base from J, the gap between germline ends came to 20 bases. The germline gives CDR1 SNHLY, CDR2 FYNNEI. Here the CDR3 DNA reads TGTGCCAGCAGGGGAAACCCAGGGGAGAGCGGCACAGATACGCAGTATTTT. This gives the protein CASRGNPGESGTDTQYF. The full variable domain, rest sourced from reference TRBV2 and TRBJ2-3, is EPEVTQTPSHQVTQMGQEVILRCVPISNHLYFYWYRQILGQKVEFLVSFYNNEISEKSEIFDDQFSVERPDGSNFTLKIRSTKLEDSAMYFCASRGNPGESGTDTQYFGPGTRLTVL.

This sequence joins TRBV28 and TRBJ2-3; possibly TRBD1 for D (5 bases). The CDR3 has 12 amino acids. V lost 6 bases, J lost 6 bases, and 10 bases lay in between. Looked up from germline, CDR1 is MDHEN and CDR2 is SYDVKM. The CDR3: CASRSPGDTQYF. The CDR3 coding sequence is TGTGCCAGCAGGTCGCCAGGGGATACGCAGTATTTT.

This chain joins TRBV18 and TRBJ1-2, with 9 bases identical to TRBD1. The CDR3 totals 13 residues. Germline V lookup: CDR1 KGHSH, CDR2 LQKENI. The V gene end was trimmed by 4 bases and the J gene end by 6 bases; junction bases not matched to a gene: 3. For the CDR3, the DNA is TGTGCCAGCTCACTCCGGGACAGGGATGGCTACACCTTC. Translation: CASSLRDRDGYTF.

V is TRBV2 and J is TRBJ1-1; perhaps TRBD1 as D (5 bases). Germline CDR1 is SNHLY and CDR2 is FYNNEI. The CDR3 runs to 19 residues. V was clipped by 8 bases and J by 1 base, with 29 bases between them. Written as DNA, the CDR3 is TGTGCCAGCTCCATCCCAGATGGAGGAGGGGTCATATGGAACACTGAAGCTTTCTTT. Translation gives CASSIPDGGGVIWNTEAFF.

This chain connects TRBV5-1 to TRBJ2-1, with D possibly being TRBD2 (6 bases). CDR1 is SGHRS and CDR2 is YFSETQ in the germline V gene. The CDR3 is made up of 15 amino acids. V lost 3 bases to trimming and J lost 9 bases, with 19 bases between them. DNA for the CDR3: TGCGCCAGCAGCTATACTTTAGCGGACGAAGGTGAGCAGTTCTTC. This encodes CASSYTLADEGEQFF.

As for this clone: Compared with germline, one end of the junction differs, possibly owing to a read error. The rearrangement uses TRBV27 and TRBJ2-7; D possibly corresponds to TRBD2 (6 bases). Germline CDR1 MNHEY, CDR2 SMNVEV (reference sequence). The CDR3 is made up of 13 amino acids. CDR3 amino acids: CASCFGSSYEQYF. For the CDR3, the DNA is TGTGCCAGCTGTTTCGGGAGCTCCTACGAGCAGTACTTC.

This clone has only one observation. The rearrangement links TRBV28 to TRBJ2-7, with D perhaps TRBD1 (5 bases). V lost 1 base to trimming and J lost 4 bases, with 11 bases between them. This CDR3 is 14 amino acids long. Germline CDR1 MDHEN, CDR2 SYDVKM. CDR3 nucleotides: TGTGCCAGCAGTTTATATGCACAGGCTTACGAGCAGTACTTC. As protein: CASSLYAQAYEQYF. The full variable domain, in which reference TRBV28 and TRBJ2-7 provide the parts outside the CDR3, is DVKVTQSSRYLVKRTGEKVFLECVQDMDHENMFWYRQDPGLGLRLIYFSYDVKMKEKGDIPEGYSVSREKKERFSLILESASTNQTSMYLCASSLYAQAYEQYFGPGTRLTVT.

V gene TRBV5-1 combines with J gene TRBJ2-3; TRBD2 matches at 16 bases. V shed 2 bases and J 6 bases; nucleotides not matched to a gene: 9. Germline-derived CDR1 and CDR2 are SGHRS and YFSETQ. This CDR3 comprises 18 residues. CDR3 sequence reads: CASSFGTSGRAYRDTQYF. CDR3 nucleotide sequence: TGCGCCAGCAGCTTTGGGACTAGCGGGAGGGCCTATCGTGATACGCAGTATTTT.

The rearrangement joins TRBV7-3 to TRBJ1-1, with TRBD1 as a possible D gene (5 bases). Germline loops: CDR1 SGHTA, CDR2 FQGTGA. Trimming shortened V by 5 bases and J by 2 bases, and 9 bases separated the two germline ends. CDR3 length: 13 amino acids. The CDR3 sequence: CASSVTVNTEAFF. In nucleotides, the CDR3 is TGTGCCAGCAGCGTGACAGTAAACACTGAAGCTTTCTTT. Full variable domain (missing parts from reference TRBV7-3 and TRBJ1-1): GAGVSQTPSNKVTEKGKYVELRCDPISGHTALYWYRQSLGQGPEFLIYFQGTGAADDSGLPNDRFFAVRPEGSVSTLKIQRTERGDSAVYLCASSVTVNTEAFFGQGTRLTVV.

CDR3 sequence (DNA): TGTGCCAGCAGAATCAGGACAGGGGTTAGGTACACTGAAGCTTTCTTT. Its protein product is CASRIRTGVRYTEAFF. The rearrangement links TRBV28 to TRBJ1-1; 9 positions agree with TRBD1. The CDR3 totals 16 residues. Trimming at V came to 6 bases and at J to 3 bases, leaving 11 bases not matched to a gene. In germline, CDR1 is MDHEN, CDR2 SYDVKM. The variable domain in full, completed from reference TRBV28 and TRBJ1-1, reads DVKVTQSSRYLVKRTGEKVFLECVQDMDHENMFWYRQDPGLGLRLIYFSYDVKMKEKGDIPEGYSVSREKKERFSLILESASTNQTSMYLCASRIRTGVRYTEAFFGQGTRLTVV.

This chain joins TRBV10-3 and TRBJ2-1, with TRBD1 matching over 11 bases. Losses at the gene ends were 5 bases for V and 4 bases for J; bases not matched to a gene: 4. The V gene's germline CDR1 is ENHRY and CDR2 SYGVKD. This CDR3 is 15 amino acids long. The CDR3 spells CAISSGTGGYNEQFF. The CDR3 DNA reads TGTGCCATCAGTTCCGGGACAGGGGGTTACAATGAGCAGTTCTTC.

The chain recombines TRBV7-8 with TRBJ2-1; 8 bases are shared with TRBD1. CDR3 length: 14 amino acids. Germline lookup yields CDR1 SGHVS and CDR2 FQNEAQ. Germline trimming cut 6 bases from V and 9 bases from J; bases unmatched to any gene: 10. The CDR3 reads CASRLDRGRGEQFF. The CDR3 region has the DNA TGTGCCAGCAGACTCGACAGGGGTAGAGGTGAGCAGTTCTTC. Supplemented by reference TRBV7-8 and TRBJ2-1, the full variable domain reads GAGVSQSPRYKVAKRGQDVALRCDPISGHVSLFWYQQALGQGPEFLTYFQNEAQLDKSGLPSDRFFAERPEGSVSTLKIQRTQQEDSAVYLCASRLDRGRGEQFFGPGTRLTVL.

The CDR3 loop is CASSLQGTDTQYF. The CDR3, as DNA: TGTGCCAGCAGCTTGCAGGGCACAGATACGCAGTATTTT. The rearrangement uses TRBV5-4 and TRBJ2-3; D ambiguous. Germline V gene sequence: CDR1 SGHNT, CDR2 YYREEE (reference sequence). The CDR3 has 13 residues. The germline V and J ends were trimmed by 1 base and 1 base, with 4 bases remaining between them. The variable domain in full, with the rest retrieved from reference TRBV5-4 and TRBJ2-3, is ETGVTQSPTHLIKTRGQQVTLRCSSQSGHNTVSWYQQALGQGPQFIFQYYREEENGRGNFPPRFSGLQFPNYSSELNVNALELDDSALYLCASSLQGTDTQYFGPGTRLTVL.

The CDR3 DNA is TGTGCCAGCAGCCCCCCGGCAGCGGGGTACAATGAGCAGTTCTTC. Protein product: CASSPPAAGYNEQFF. This chain joins TRBV7-9 and TRBJ2-1; 7 bases are shared with TRBD2. J was trimmed by 4 bases and V by 5 bases; bases with no gene match: 8. This CDR3 is built from 15 residues. From germline, CDR1 is SEHNR and CDR2 FQNEAQ (reference sequence).

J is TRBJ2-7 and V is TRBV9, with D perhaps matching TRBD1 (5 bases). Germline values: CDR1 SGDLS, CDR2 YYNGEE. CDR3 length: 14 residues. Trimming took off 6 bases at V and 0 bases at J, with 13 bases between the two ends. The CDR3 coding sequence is TGTGCCAGCACCCCGACAGTATTCTCCTACGAGCAGTACTTC. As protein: CASTPTVFSYEQYF.

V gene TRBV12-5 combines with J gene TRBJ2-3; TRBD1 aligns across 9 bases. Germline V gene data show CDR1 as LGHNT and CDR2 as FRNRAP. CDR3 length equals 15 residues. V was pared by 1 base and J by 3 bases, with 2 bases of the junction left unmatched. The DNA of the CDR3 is TGTGCTAGTGGTTTGGGCGACAGGGGGACAGATACGCAGTATTTT. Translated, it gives CASGLGDRGTDTQYF.

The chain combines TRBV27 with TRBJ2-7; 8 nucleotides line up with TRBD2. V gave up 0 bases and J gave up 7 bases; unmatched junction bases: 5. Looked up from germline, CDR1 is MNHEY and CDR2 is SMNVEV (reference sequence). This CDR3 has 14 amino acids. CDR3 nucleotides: TGTGCCAGCAGTTTATCGAGGACTAGCTCTGAGCAGTACTTC. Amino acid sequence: CASSLSRTSSEQYF.

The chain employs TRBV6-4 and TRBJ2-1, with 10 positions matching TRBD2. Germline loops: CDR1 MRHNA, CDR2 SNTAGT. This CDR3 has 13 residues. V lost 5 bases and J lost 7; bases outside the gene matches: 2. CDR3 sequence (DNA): TGTGCCAGCAGTCTAGCGGGAGAAAATGAGCAGTTCTTC. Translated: CASSLAGENEQFF.

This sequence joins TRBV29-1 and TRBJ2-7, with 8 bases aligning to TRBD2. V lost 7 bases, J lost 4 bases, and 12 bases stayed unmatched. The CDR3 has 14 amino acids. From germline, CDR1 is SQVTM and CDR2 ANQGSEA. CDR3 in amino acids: CSGLVDSGNYEQYF. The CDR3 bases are TGCAGCGGACTGGTTGATAGCGGGAATTACGAGCAGTACTTC.

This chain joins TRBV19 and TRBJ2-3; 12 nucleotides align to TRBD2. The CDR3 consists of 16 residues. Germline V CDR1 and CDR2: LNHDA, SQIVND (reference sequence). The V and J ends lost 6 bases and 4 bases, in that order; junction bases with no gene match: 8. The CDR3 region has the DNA TGTGCCAGTAGCCCCCGACTAGCGGGAGCCTCAGATACGCAGTATTTT. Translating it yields CASSPRLAGASDTQYF. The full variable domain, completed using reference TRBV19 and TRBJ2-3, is DGGITQSPKYLFRKEGQNVTLSCEQNLNHDAMYWYRQDPGQGLRLIYYSQIVNDFQKGDIAEGYSVSREKKESFPLTVTSAQKNPTAFYLCASSPRLAGASDTQYFGPGTRLTVL.

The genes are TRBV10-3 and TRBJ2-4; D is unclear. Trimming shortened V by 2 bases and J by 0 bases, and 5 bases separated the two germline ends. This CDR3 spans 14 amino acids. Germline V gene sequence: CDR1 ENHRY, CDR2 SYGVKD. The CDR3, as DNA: TGTGCCATCAGTGAGGTCCTAGCCAAAAACATTCAGTACTTC. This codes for CAISEVLAKNIQYF.

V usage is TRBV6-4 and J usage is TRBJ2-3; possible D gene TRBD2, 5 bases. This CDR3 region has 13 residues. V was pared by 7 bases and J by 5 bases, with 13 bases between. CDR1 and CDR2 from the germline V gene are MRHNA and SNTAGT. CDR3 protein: CASKGSEIDTQYF. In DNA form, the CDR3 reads TGTGCCAGCAAGGGTAGCGAGATAGATACGCAGTATTTT.

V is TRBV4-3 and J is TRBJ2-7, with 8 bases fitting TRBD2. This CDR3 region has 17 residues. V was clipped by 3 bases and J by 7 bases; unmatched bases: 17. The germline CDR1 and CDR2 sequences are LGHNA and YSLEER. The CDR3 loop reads CASSQSVLGRAQEEQYF. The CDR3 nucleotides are TGCGCCAGCAGCCAGTCTGTTCTCGGGAGGGCCCAGGAAGAGCAGTACTTC.

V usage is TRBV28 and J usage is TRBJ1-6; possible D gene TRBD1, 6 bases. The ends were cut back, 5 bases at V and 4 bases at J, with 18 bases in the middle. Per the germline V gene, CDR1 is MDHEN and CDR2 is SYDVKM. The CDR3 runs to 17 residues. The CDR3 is CASSMPSGQVYNSPLHF. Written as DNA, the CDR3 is TGTGCCAGCAGTATGCCCTCGGGACAAGTGTATAATTCACCCCTCCACTTT. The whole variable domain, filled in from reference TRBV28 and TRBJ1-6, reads DVKVTQSSRYLVKRTGEKVFLECVQDMDHENMFWYRQDPGLGLRLIYFSYDVKMKEKGDIPEGYSVSREKKERFSLILESASTNQTSMYLCASSMPSGQVYNSPLHFGNGTRLTVT.

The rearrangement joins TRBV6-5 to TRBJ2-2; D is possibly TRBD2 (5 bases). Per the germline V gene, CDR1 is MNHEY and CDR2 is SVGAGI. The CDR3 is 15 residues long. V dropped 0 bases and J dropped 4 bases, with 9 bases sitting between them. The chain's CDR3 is CASSYSRALTGELFF. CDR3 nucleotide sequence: TGTGCCAGCAGTTACTCGAGGGCCCTCACCGGGGAGCTGTTTTTT.

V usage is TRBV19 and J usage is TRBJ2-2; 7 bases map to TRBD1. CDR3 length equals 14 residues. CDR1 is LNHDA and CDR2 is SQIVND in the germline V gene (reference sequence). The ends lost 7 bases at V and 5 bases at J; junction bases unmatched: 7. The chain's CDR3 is CASKVGTVTGELFF. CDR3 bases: TGTGCCAGTAAGGTGGGGACAGTTACCGGGGAGCTGTTTTTT.

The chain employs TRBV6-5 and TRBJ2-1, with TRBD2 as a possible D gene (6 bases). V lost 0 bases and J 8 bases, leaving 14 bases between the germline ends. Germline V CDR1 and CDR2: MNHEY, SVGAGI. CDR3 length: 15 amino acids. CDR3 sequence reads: CASSYSEGFGDEQFF. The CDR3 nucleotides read TGTGCCAGCAGTTACTCGGAGGGTTTTGGGGATGAGCAGTTCTTC.

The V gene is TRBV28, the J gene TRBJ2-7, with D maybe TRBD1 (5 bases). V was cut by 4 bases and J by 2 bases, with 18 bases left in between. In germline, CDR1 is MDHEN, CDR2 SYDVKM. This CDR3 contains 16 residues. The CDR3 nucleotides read TGTGCCAGCAGTTCTGGGCAGGGCCCACCAGCCTACGAGCAGTACTTC. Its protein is CASSSGQGPPAYEQYF.